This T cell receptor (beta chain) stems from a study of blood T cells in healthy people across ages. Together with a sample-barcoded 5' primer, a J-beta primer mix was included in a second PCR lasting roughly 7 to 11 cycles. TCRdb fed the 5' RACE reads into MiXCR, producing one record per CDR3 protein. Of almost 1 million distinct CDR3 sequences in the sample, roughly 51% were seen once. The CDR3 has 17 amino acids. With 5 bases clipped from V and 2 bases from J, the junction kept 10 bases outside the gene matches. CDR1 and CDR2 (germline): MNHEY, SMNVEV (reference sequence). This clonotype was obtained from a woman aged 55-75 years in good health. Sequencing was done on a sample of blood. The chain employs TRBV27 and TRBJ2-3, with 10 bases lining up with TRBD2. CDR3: CASSLSGRALNTDTQYF. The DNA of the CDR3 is TGTGCCAGCAGTCTGAGCGGGAGGGCCTTAAACACAGATACGCAGTATTTT.